Here is one T cell receptor (beta chain) with its context. As yet, its antigen is unknown. This sample was included in a study of STAT5B mutations in CD4+ large granular lymphocyte leukemia. Background on the study: The CDR3 'QG' motif was associated with a particular HLA allele among healthy donors. Study results and limitations: About a quarter of private leukemic clonotypes occurred rarely in other patients' non-leukemic repertoires.

Libraries were prepared by immunoSEQ multiplex PCR; TCRdb keeps only in-frame clonotypes and omits some of them. In the table there are roughly 30,000 clones, under 80% of which are singletons. Healthy controls were blood donor buffy coats. Sequenced sample: CD4+ T cells from blood buffy coats. This clonotype originated in a human donor in good health.

DNA of the CDR3: TGTGCCAGCAGTTCTCAGGGTCAAGAGGAGCAGTTCTTC. It yields the protein CASSSQGQEEQFF. The chain employs TRBV6-5 and TRBJ2-1, with D possibly matching TRBD1 (5 bases). The V gene's germline CDR1 is MNHEY and CDR2 SVGAGI. This CDR3 comprises 13 residues. Trimming shortened V by 4 bases and J by 10 bases, and 14 bases separated the two germline ends.